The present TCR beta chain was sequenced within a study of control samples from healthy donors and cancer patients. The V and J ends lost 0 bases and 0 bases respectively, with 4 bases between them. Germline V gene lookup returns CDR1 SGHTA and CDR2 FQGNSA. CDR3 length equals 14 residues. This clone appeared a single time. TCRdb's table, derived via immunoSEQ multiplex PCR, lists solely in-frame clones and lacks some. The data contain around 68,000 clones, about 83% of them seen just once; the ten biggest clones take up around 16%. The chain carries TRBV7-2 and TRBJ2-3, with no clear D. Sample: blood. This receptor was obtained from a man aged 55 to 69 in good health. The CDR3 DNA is TGTGCCAGCAGCTTAGCATCCAGCACAGATACGCAGTATTTT. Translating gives CASSLASSTDTQYF.